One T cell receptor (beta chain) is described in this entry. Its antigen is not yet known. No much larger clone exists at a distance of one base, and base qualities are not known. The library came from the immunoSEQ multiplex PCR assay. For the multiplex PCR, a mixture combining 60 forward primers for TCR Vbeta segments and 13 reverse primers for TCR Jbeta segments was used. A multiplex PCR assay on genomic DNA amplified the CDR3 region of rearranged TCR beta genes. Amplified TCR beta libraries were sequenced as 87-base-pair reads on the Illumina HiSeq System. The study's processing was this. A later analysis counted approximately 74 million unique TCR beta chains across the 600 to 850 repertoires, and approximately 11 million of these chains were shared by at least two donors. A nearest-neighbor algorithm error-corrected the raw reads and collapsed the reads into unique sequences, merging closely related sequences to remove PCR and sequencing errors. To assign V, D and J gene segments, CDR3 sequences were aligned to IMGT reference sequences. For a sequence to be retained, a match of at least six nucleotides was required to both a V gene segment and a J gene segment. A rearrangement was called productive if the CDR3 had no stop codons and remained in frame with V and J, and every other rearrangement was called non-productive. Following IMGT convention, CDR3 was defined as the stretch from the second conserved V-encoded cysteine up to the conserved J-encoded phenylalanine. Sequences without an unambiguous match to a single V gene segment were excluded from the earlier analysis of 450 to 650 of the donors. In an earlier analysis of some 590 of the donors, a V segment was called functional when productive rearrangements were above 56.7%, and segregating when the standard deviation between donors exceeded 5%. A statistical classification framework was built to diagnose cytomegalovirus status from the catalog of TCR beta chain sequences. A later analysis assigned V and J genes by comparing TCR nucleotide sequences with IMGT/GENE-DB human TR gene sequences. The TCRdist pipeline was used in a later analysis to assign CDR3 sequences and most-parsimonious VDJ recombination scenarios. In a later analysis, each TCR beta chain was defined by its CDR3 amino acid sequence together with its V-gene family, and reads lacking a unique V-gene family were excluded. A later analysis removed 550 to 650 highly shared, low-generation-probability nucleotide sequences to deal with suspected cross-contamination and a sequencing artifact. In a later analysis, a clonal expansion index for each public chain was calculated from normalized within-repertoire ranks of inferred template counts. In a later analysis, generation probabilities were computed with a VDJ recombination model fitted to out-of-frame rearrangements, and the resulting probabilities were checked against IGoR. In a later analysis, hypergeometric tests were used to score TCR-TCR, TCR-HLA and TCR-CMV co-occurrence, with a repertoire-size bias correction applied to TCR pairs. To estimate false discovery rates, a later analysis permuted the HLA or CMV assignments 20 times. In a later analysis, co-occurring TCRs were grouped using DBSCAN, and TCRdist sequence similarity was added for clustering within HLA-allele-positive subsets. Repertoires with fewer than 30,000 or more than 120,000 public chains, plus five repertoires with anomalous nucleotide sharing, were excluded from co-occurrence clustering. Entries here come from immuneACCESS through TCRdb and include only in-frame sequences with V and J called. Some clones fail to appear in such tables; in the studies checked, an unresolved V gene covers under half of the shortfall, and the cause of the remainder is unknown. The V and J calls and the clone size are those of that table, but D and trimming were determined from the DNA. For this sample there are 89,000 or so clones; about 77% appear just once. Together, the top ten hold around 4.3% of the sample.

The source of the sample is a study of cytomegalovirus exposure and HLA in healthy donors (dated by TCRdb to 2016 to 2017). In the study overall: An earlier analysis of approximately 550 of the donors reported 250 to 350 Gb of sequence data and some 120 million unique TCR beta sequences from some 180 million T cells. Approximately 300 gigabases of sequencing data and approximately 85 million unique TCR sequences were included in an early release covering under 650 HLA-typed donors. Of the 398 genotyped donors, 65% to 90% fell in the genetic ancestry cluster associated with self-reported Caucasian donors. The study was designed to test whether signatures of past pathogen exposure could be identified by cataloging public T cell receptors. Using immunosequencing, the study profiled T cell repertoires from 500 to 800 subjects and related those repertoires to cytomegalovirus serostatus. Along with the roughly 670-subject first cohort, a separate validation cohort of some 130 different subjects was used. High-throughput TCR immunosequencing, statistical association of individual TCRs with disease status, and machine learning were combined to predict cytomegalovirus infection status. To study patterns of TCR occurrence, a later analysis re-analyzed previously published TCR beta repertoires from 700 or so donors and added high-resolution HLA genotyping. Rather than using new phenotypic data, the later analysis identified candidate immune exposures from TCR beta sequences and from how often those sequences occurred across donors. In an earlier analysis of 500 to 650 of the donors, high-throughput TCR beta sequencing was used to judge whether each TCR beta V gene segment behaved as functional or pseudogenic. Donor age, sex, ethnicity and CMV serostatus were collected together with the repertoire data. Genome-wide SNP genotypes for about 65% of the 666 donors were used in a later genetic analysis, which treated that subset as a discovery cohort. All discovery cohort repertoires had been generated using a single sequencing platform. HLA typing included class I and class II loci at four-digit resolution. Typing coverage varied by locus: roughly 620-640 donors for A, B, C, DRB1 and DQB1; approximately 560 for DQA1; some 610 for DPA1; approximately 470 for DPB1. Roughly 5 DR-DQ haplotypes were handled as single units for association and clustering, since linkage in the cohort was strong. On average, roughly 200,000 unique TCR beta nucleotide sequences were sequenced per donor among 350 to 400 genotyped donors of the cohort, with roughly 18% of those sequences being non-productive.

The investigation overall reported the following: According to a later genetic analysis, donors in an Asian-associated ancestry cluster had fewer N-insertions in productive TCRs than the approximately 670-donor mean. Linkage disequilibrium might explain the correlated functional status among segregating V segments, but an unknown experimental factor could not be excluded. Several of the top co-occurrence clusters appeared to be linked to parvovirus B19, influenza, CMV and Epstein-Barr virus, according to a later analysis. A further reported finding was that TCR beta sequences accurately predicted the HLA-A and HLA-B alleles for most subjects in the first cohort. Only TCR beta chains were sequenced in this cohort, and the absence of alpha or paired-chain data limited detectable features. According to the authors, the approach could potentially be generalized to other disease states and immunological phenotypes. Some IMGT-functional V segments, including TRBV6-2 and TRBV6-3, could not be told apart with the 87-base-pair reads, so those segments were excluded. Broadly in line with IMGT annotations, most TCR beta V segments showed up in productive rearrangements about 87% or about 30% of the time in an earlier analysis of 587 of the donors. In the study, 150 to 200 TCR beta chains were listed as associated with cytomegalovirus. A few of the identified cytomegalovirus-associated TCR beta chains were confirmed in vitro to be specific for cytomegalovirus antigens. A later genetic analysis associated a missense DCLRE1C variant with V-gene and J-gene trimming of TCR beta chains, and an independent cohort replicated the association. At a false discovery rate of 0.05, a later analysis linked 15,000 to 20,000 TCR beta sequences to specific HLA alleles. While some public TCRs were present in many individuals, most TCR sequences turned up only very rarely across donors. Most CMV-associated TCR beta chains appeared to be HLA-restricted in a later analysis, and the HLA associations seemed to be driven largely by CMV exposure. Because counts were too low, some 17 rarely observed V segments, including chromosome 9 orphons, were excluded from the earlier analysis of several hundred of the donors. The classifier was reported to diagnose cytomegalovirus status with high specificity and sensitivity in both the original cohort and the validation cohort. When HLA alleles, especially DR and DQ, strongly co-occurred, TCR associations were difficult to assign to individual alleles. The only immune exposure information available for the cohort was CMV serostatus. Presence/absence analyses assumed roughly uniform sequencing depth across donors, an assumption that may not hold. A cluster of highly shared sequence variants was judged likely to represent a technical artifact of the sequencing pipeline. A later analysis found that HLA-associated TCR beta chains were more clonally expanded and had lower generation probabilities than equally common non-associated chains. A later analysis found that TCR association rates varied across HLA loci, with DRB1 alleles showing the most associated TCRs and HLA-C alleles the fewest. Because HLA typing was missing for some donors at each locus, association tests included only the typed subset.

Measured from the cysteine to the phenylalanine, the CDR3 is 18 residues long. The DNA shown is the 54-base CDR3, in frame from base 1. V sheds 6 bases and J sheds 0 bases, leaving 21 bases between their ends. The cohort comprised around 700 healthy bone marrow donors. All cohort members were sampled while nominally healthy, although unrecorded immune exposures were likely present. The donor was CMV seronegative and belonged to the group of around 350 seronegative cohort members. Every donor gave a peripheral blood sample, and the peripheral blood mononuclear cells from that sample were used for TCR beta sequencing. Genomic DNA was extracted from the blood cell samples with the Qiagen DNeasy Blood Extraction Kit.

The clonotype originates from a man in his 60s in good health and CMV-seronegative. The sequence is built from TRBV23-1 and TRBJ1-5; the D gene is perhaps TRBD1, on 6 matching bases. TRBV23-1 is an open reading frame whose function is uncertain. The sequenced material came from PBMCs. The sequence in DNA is TGCGCCAGCAGCCCGCGGCGTTCAGGGGTGGATAGCAATCAGCCCCAGCATTTT. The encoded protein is CASSPRRSGVDSNQPQHF.